Reported below is one T cell receptor beta chain. The TCRbeta library was prepared with unique molecular identifiers. From the PCR reads, TCRdb called clonotypes with MiXCR, one entry per CDR3 protein. The sample includes roughly 500,000 distinct CDR3 sequences, approximately 32% of them seen just once. These data come from a study of T-cell reconstitution after alpha-beta-depleted transplantation in children. The receptor's source is a human donor who donated a stem cell graft to a child with aplastic anemia. The specimen comprised PBMCs from the stem cell graft donor, sampled from the stem cell graft.

CDR3 residues: CAISYDRGTEAFF. Written as DNA, the CDR3 is TGTGCCATCAGTTATGACAGGGGCACTGAAGCTTTCTTT. The chain couples TRBV10-3 to TRBJ1-1; 8 bases align to TRBD1. CDR3 length equals 13 residues. Germline V gene sequence: CDR1 ENHRY, CDR2 SYGVKD. V shed 5 bases and J 4 bases; nucleotides not matched to a gene: 3.